Shown below are 23 T cell receptor beta chains from a single sample sequenced in a study of molecular identifiers for immune sequencing clone quantification. Each CDR3 protein is one row after TCRdb ran MiXCR on the PCR reads. The sample contains roughly 86,000 distinct CDR3 sequences, under 20% of which appear only once. The sequenced material came from naive CD8+ T cells from blood, with Jurkat cell RNA spiked in. The subset: FACS-sorted CD8+CD4-CCR7+CD45RA+ naive T cells. The receptors come from a human donor in good health. Some libraries in this study had Jurkat cell RNA spiked in.

This clonotype appeared many times. The chain uses TRBV7-9 and TRBJ1-6; D is undetermined. The CDR3 runs to 14 residues. Trimming shortened V by 5 bases and J by 6 bases, and 11 bases separated the two germline ends. CDR1 is SEHNR and CDR2 is FQNEAQ in the germline V gene (reference sequence). The CDR3 loop is CASSPQVINSPLHF. The CDR3 region has the DNA TGTGCCAGCAGCCCTCAGGTTATTAATTCACCCCTCCACTTT.

As to this clonotype: The germline gene is not matched at one end of the junction; a read error may be the cause. The rearrangement uses TRBV14 and TRBJ2-3; possibly TRBD1 for D (6 bases). Germline CDR1 is SGHDN and CDR2 is FVKESK. This CDR3 is built from 17 residues. This chain's CDR3 is CASGQMSGQGFADTQYF. In DNA form, the CDR3 reads TGTGCCAGCGGCCAAATGTCGGGGCAGGGGTTCGCAGATACGCAGTATTTT.

J is TRBJ1-5 and V is TRBV12-3 or TRBV12-4; 8 positions agree with TRBD1. V lost 7 bases and J lost 6; bases outside the gene matches: 8. This CDR3 is 14 amino acids long. Here the CDR3 DNA reads TGTGCCAGCACTACTCAGGGGGCGGGTCAGCCCCAGCATTTT. It translates to CASTTQGAGQPQHF.

This clonotype was observed a few times. Since the CDR3 does not end with the conserved phenylalanine or tryptophan, this likely comes from a read error. The genes are TRBV20-1 and TRBJ1-5, with no clear D. Germline CDR1 and CDR2: DFQATT and SNEGSKA (reference sequence). Trimming left V 3 bases short and J 4 bases short, with 10 bases between. The CDR3 is 13 residues long. In nucleotides, the CDR3 is TGCAGTGCTAGGGGCATTGAGAATCAGCCCCAGCATTCT. It yields the protein CSARGIENQPQHS.

There are many counts of this clonotype. The chain joins TRBV28 to TRBJ1-4; D might be TRBD1 (5 bases). Germline CDR1 and CDR2: MDHEN and SYDVKM. The V end lost 8 bases, the J end lost 4 bases, and 17 bases lay between the germline ends. The CDR3 has 15 residues. The CDR3 reads CASRSEQAYNEKLFF. As DNA, the CDR3 is TGTGCCAGCCGATCCGAACAGGCCTATAATGAAAAACTGTTTTTT.

Details on this clonotype: Since a much larger clone is just one base distant, this may be a read error. This chain connects TRBV7-9 to TRBJ2-5; D call uncertain. Germline V gene data show CDR1 as SEHNR and CDR2 as FQNEAQ (reference sequence). CDR3 size: 12 residues. Trimming cost V 4 bases and J 5 bases, with 8 bases left between them. CDR3 bases: TGTGCCAGCAGCTACAGTGAGGAGACCCAGTACTTC. Amino acids: CASSYSEETQYF.

This clonotype was seen ten or more times. The chain recombines TRBV20-1 with TRBJ2-1; TRBD2 matches 11 bases. Losses at the gene ends were 6 bases for V and 2 bases for J; bases not matched to a gene: 9. The CDR3 consists of 16 residues. Germline CDR1 DFQATT, CDR2 SNEGSKA (reference sequence). The CDR3 nucleotides are TGCAGTGCAGACTCCGGGACTAGCGGTACCTACAATGAGCAGTTCTTC. Translated: CSADSGTSGTYNEQFF.

This clonotype was observed at least ten times. The chain uses TRBV29-1 and TRBJ2-5, with D perhaps matching TRBD1 (7 bases). CDR3 length equals 14 residues. Germline V lookup: CDR1 SQVTM, CDR2 ANQGSEA. Trimming stripped 3 bases from V and 5 bases from J, with 16 bases between. The CDR3 loop reads CSVESRGVGETQYF. CDR3 bases: TGCAGCGTTGAGAGCAGGGGGGTCGGGGAGACCCAGTACTTC.

This clonotype was detected ten times or more. The V call is TRBV29-1, the J call TRBJ2-7; 14 bases are a match to TRBD2. Germline V gene sequence: CDR1 SQVTM, CDR2 ANQGSEA. CDR3 length: 16 amino acids. Unmatched junction bases numbered 7, after V lost 6 bases and J lost 0 bases. The CDR3 loop is CSVVGLAGESSYEQYF. CDR3 bases: TGCAGCGTGGTGGGACTAGCGGGGGAGAGCTCCTACGAGCAGTACTTC.

V usage is TRBV7-9 and J usage is TRBJ2-7; D call uncertain. The germline V and J ends were trimmed by 4 bases and 0 bases, with 7 bases remaining between them. The germline V gene has CDR1 SEHNR and CDR2 FQNEAQ (reference sequence). This CDR3 region has 13 residues. The CDR3 nucleotides read TGTGCCAGCAGCTCAGGCAGCTCCTACGAGCAGTACTTC. This encodes CASSSGSSYEQYF.

This clonotype showed up just a few times. This chain links TRBV6-2 or TRBV6-3 with TRBJ2-2, with TRBD1 matching over 9 bases. Trimming at V came to 6 bases and at J to 7 bases, leaving 9 bases not matched to a gene. Germline values: CDR1 MNHEY, CDR2 SVGEGT. The CDR3 has 15 residues. CDR3 in amino acids: CASSPQGARFGELFF. The CDR3 region has the DNA TGTGCCAGCAGCCCACAGGGGGCGCGGTTCGGGGAGCTGTTTTTT.

At least ten counts were recorded for this clonotype. This sequence joins TRBV7-9 and TRBJ1-1; D gene uncertain. The CDR3 spans 12 residues. V lost 3 bases, J lost 0 bases, and 2 bases lay in between. Germline CDR1 SEHNR, CDR2 FQNEAQ (reference sequence). The CDR3 spells CASSFMNTEAFF. In DNA form, the CDR3 reads TGTGCCAGCAGCTTTATGAACACTGAAGCTTTCTTT.

In this sample, this clonotype turned up many times. The chain couples TRBV29-1 to TRBJ2-2; no firm D call. CDR1 is SQVTM, CDR2 ANQGSEA, per germline. The CDR3 runs 12 residues. CDR3 in amino acids: CSGCSASGELFF. The CDR3, as DNA: TGCAGTGGCTGTTCGGCTTCCGGGGAGCTGTTTTTT.

Ten or more counts support this clonotype. The chain joins TRBV29-1 to TRBJ2-3; possible D gene TRBD2, 5 bases. The V gene lost 0 bases and the J gene lost 2 bases, with 6 bases spanning the gap. The CDR3 extends over 13 amino acids. CDR1 SQVTM and CDR2 ANQGSEA come from the germline V gene. CDR3 sequence (DNA): TGCAGCGTTGAAGATAGCGACACAGATACGCAGTATTTT. It codes for CSVEDSDTDTQYF.

This clonotype was picked up many times. This chain links TRBV5-6 with TRBJ2-7; 7 bases map to TRBD2. The V gene end was trimmed by 4 bases and the J gene end by 2 bases; junction bases not matched to a gene: 12. Germline CDR1 and CDR2: SGHDT and YYEEEE. The CDR3 has 16 amino acids. Here the CDR3 reads CASSPEKGLYPYEQYF. CDR3 DNA sequence: TGTGCCAGCAGCCCCGAAAAGGGACTATACCCCTACGAGCAGTACTTC.

This clonotype was seen once. With a much larger clone just one base away, this may be a read error. The CDR3 end shows no conserved phenylalanine or tryptophan, and so a read error is likely. This sequence joins TRBV7-7 and TRBJ2-2; D not certain. From germline, CDR1 is SSHAT and CDR2 FNYEAQ (reference sequence). The CDR3 has 13 residues. CDR3 sequence (DNA): TGTGCTAGCAGCTTGCGAGGTACCGGGGAGCTGTTTTAT. This translates into CASSLRGTGELFY.

In this sample, this clonotype turned up many times. J is TRBJ2-3 and V is TRBV29-1; D may be TRBD2 (6 bases). Germline CDR1 is SQVTM and CDR2 is ANQGSEA. This CDR3 spans 18 amino acids. V was clipped by 0 bases and J by 5 bases, with 24 bases between them. The CDR3 region has the DNA TGCAGCGTTGAAGATCGCTTGGGAGGCCCCACGTGGGGAGATACGCAGTATTTT. This codes for CSVEDRLGGPTWGDTQYF.

The V gene is TRBV6-2 or TRBV6-3, the J gene TRBJ2-1; TRBD1 aligns across 8 bases. The CDR3 is 14 amino acids. The trim removed 5 bases at V and 10 bases at J, leaving 10 bases unmatched. Germline CDR1 MNHEY, CDR2 SVGEGT. The CDR3 sequence is CASSPADRVEEQFF. The CDR3 bases are TGTGCCAGCAGTCCCGCGGACAGGGTTGAGGAGCAGTTCTTC.

In this sample, this clonotype turned up many times. This rearrangement joins TRBV6-4 to TRBJ1-1; D is perhaps TRBD1 (5 bases). Trimming removed 7 bases at V and 8 bases at J, with 32 bases between. Looked up from germline, CDR1 is MRHNA and CDR2 is SNTAGT. The CDR3 has 18 amino acids. This chain's CDR3 is CASKGPPEDRSFPREAFF. DNA of the CDR3: TGTGCCAGCAAGGGTCCTCCCGAAGACAGAAGTTTCCCAAGAGAAGCTTTCTTT.

This clonotype showed up many times. V is TRBV28 and J is TRBJ2-7; TRBD1 matches 7 bases. The ends lost 6 bases at V and 5 bases at J; junction bases unmatched: 7. The CDR3 is made up of 13 amino acids. Germline CDR1 and CDR2: MDHEN and SYDVKM. CDR3 DNA sequence: TGTGCCAGCAGAGGGACAGCACGGGACGAGCAGTACTTC. Translated: CASRGTARDEQYF.

This clonotype was seen ten or more times. The chain combines TRBV20-1 with TRBJ1-4; 7 bases line up with TRBD1. The junction had 18 bases not matched to a gene; V was cut back by 6 bases and J by 8 bases. CDR1 and CDR2 from the germline V gene are DFQATT and SNEGSKA (reference sequence). The CDR3 runs 16 residues. DNA of the CDR3: TGCAGTGCCAGAAATCGAAAAGGGACAGTCCACGAAAAACTGTTTTTT. Amino acids: CSARNRKGTVHEKLFF.

In its sample, this clonotype was seen a few times. J is TRBJ2-3 and V is TRBV19; 13 bases map to TRBD2. Germline V lookup: CDR1 LNHDA, CDR2 SQIVND (reference sequence). Trimming removed 0 bases from V and 4 bases from J; junction bases left unmatched: 7. The CDR3 runs 18 residues. CDR3 in DNA: TGTGCCAGTAGTATAGATGGCACTAGCGGGGGGGCCCCAGATACGCAGTATTTT. Translation gives CASSIDGTSGGAPDTQYF.

As concerns this clonotype: A single base separates this from a much larger clone, so it may be a read error. The J gene is TRBJ2-3, the V gene TRBV7-9; D gene unclear. The CDR3 spans 12 residues. Per germline, CDR1 SEHNR and CDR2 FQNEAQ (reference sequence). Trimming shortened V by 5 bases and J by 2 bases, and 5 bases separated the two germline ends. CDR3 protein: CASSPNTDTQYF. In nucleotides, the CDR3 is TGTGCCAGCAGCCCTAACACAGATACGCAGTATTTT.